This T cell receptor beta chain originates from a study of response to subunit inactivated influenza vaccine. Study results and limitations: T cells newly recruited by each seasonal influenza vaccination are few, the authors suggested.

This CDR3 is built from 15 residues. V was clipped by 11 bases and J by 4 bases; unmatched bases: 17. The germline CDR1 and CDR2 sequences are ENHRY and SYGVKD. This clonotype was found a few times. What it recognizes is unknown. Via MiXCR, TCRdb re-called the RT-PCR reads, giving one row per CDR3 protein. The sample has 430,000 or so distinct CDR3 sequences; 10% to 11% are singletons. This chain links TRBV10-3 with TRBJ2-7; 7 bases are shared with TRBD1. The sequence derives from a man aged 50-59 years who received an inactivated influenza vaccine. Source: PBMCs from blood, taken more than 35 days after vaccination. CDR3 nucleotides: TGTGCCTTTCACAGGGGCCCCCCCCCCCCGTACGAGCAGTACTTC. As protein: CAFHRGPPPPYEQYF.